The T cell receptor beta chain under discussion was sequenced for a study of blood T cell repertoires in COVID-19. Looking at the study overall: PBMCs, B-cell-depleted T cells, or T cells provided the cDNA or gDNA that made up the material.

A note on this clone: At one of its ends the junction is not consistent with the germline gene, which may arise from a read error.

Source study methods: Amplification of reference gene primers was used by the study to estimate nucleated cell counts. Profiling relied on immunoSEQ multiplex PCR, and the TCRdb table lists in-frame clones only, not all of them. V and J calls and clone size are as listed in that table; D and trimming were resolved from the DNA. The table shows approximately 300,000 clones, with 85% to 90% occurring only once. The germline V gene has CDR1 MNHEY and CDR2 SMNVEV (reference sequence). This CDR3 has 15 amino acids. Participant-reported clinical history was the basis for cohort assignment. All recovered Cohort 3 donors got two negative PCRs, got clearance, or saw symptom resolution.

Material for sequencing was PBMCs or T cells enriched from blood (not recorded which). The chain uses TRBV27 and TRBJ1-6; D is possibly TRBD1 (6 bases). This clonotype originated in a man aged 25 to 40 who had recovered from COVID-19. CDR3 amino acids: CASSSQGYNKSPLHF. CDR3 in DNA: TGTGCCAGCAGTTCTCAGGGGTACAATAAATCACCCCTCCACTTT.